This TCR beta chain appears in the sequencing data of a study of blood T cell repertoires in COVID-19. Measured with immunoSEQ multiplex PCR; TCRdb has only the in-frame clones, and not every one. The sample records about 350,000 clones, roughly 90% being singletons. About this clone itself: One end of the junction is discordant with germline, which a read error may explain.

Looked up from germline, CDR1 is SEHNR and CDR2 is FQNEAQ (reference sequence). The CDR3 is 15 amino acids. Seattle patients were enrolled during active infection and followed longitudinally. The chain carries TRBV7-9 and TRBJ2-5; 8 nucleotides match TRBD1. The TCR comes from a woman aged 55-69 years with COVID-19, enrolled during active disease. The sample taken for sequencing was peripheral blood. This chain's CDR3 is CASSLELRDRETQYF. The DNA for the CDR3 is TGTGCCAGCAGTTTAGAGCTCCGGGACAGGGAGACCCAGTACTTC.